A single sample gave rise to the 28 T cell receptor beta chains below, sequenced in a study of T cells in women clearing cervical HPV infection. Using immunoSEQ multiplex PCR, the repertoire was profiled, and TCRdb retains in-frame clones only, with some absent. Here the sample table reports more than 15,000 clones. Sequencing was done on a sample of blood buffy coat. These receptors originate from a woman aged 18 to 75 with a cervical HPV16 infection that either progressed to CIN3+ or cleared (not recorded which).

As for this clone: The read terminates 3 residues ahead of where the CDR3 ends, so the germline J gene completes it. V and J are TRBV7-2 and TRBJ1-1; D remains unclear. Germline values: CDR1 SGHTA, CDR2 FQGNSA. The length of the CDR3 is 14 residues. Trimming left V 2 bases short and J 4 bases short, with 11 bases between. CDR3: CASSLNRRSTEAFF. The CDR3 bases that were read are TGTGCCAGCAGCTTAAACAGAAGGAGCACTGAA. Combining the CDR3 with reference TRBV7-2 and TRBJ1-1 gives the whole variable domain GAGVSQSPSNKVTEKGKDVELRCDPISGHTALYWYRQSLGQGLEFLIYFQGNSAPDKSGLPSDRFSAERTGGSVSTLTIQRTQQEDSAVYLCASSLNRRSTEAFFGQGTRLTVV.

In regard to this clone: Coverage ceases 3 residues before the CDR3 finishes, and the germline J gene fills in the end. The J gene is TRBJ1-5, the V gene TRBV20-1; D gene ambiguous. Per the germline V gene, CDR1 is DFQATT and CDR2 is SNEGSKA (reference sequence). The V and J ends lost 3 bases and 0 bases respectively, with 6 bases between them. This CDR3 spans 13 amino acids. CDR3 amino acids: CSASKGSNQPQHF. The CDR3 bases that were read are TGCAGTGCTAGCAAAGGTAGCAATCAGCCC.

Points on this clone: The missing CDR3 end, 3 residues past where the read stops, is filled in from the germline J gene. The chain has TRBV2 and TRBJ2-1; tentative D call: TRBD2 (7 bases). Germline lookup yields CDR1 SNHLY and CDR2 FYNNEI. V lost 1 base and J 3 bases, leaving 10 bases between the germline ends. The CDR3 has 15 amino acids. CDR3 protein: CASSEGGGNYNEQFF. The sequenced part of the CDR3 DNA is TGTGCCAGCAGTGAAGGCGGGGGCAACTACAATGAG.

Regarding this clone: Sequencing ends 3 residues short of the CDR3 end; the germline J gene provides the rest. The chain employs TRBV20-1 and TRBJ2-7; D gene uncertain. In germline, CDR1 is DFQATT, CDR2 SNEGSKA (reference sequence). The ends were cut back, 3 bases at V and 3 bases at J, with 6 bases in the middle. This CDR3 has 11 amino acids. The CDR3 bases that were read are TGCAGTGCTAGTAACTACTACGAG. This encodes CSASNYYE. The CDR3 in its entirety is CSASNYYEQYF.

A remark on this clone: The read terminates 3 residues before the CDR3 end, so the remaining end is supplied by the germline J gene. The chain links TRBV18 to TRBJ2-3, with D unresolved. Germline CDR1 KGHSH, CDR2 LQKENI. V was shortened by 2 bases and J by 0 bases, with 6 bases between the two germline ends. This CDR3 is built from 14 residues. CDR3 DNA (partial): TGTGCCAGCTCACCATCCGTAAGCACAGATACG. Protein product: CASSPSVSTDT. The whole CDR3 reads CASSPSVSTDTQYF.

A remark on this clone: The read stops 3 residues short of the end of the CDR3; the missing end is completed from the germline J gene. The rearrangement uses TRBV2 and TRBJ2-1; D is perhaps TRBD1 (5 bases). The CDR3 loop spans 13 amino acids. V was trimmed by 7 bases and J by 7 bases, leaving 14 bases between them. The germline V gene has CDR1 SNHLY and CDR2 FYNNEI. This CDR3 is CASTIARANEQFF. Incomplete CDR3 DNA: TGTGCCAGCACAATTGCCAGGGCAAATGAG.

To note about this clone: The CDR3 end is not reached by the read, which stops 3 residues before it; the germline J gene fills it in. The chain employs TRBV7-2 and TRBJ2-1, with TRBD2 matching 10 bases. CDR1 is SGHTA and CDR2 is FQGNSA in the germline V gene. The CDR3 spans 15 residues. V lost 6 bases to trimming and J lost 0 bases; unmatched junction nucleotides: 2. The sequenced part of the CDR3 DNA is TGTGCCAGCAGTACTAGCGGGGCCTCCTACAATGAG. Encoded protein: CASSTSGASYNE. The entire CDR3 reads CASSTSGASYNEQFF. The variable domain in full, with the rest retrieved from reference TRBV7-2 and TRBJ2-1, is GAGVSQSPSNKVTEKGKDVELRCDPISGHTALYWYRQSLGQGLEFLIYFQGNSAPDKSGLPSDRFSAERTGGSVSTLTIQRTQQEDSAVYLCASSTSGASYNEQFFGPGTRLTVL.

Points on this clone: The DNA ends 3 residues before the CDR3 does, and the rest of the CDR3 is filled in from the germline J gene. J is TRBJ2-5 and V is TRBV4-1, with 15 bases that match TRBD2. This CDR3 contains 17 residues. Germline loops: CDR1 MGHRA, CDR2 YSYEKL. The V gene end was trimmed by 4 bases and the J gene end by 6 bases; junction bases not matched to a gene: 9. CDR3 DNA, as far as it was read: TGCGCCAGCAGCCCGGGACTAGCGGGAGGACGGGGGAAGACC. This encodes CASSPGLAGGRGKT. The whole CDR3 sequence is CASSPGLAGGRGKTQYF.

Turning to this clone: With the read ending 3 residues before the CDR3 end, the germline J gene is used to fill in that end. The identical CDR3 is also encoded by other nucleotide sequences in the sample. V is TRBV18 and J is TRBJ2-1, with 7 bases that match TRBD2. The CDR3 is 18 residues long. Germline V lookup: CDR1 KGHSH, CDR2 LQKENI. After removal of 3 bases from V and 1 base from J, the junction contained 12 bases not matched to a gene. CDR3 bases read: TGTGCCAGCTCACCCCGAAGGACTCTAGCGGCTTCCTACAATGAG. The encoded protein is CASSPRRTLAASYNE. The CDR3 as a whole reads CASSPRRTLAASYNEQFF. The full variable domain, rest sourced from reference TRBV18 and TRBJ2-1, is NAGVMQNPRHLVRRRGQEARLRCSPMKGHSHVYWYRQLPEEGLKFMVYLQKENIIDESGMPKERFSAEFPKEGPSILRIQQVVRGDSAAYFCASSPRRTLAASYNEQFFGPGTRLTVL.

In regard to this clone: The sequence runs out 3 residues before the end of the CDR3; the remainder is reconstructed from the germline J gene. V gene TRBV2 combines with J gene TRBJ2-7; 8 nucleotides match TRBD1. CDR1 and CDR2 from the germline V gene are SNHLY and FYNNEI. V trimming: 10 bases; J trimming: 4 bases; junction bases outside the gene matches: 15. The CDR3 extends over 15 amino acids. Incomplete CDR3 DNA: TGTGCCACCCGGACAGGGAAGAATTGGTTGTACGAG. Its protein is CATRTGKNWLYE. The full CDR3 protein is CATRTGKNWLYEQYF.

In the case of this clone: The CDR3 end lies 3 residues beyond the end of the read and is filled in from the germline J gene. The J gene is TRBJ1-2, the V gene TRBV20-1; D not certain. The germline V gene encodes CDR1 DFQATT and CDR2 SNEGSKA (reference sequence). The CDR3 runs 14 residues. Trimming took 0 bases from V and 4 from J, leaving 12 bases between them. CDR3: CSARDARASYGYTF. The CDR3 DNA, read in part, is TGCAGTGCTAGAGATGCAAGAGCTAGCTATGGC.

Turning to this clone: The CDR3 end lies 3 residues beyond the end of the read and is filled in from the germline J gene. The chain employs TRBV19 and TRBJ2-1, with 10 nucleotides matching TRBD2. The germline V gene has CDR1 LNHDA and CDR2 SQIVND (reference sequence). J lost 7 bases, V lost 5 bases, and 11 bases had no gene match. The CDR3 extends over 16 amino acids. The CDR3 spells CASSDLAGDMKNEQFF. The covered CDR3 bases are TGTGCCAGTAGTGATCTAGCGGGAGATATGAAGAATGAG.

As to this clone: The read terminates 3 residues ahead of where the CDR3 ends, so the germline J gene completes it. V and J are TRBV5-1 and TRBJ2-3, with D perhaps matching TRBD1 (5 bases). The germline gives CDR1 SGHRS, CDR2 YFSETQ. The CDR3 sequence is 15 residues long. V lost 0 bases and J 3 bases, leaving 11 bases between the germline ends. The sequenced CDR3 bases are TGCGCCAGCAGCTTGGACAGGCAGGCGACAGATACG. Amino acid sequence: CASSLDRQATDT. The full CDR3 protein reads CASSLDRQATDTQYF.

Comment on this clone: The read comes to an end 3 residues before the CDR3 does, leaving the germline J gene to fill in the end. The chain is built from TRBV29-1 and TRBJ2-1; 13 bases map to TRBD2. The CDR3 covers 14 residues. Germline CDR1 SQVTM, CDR2 ANQGSEA. The J segment lost 4 bases and the V segment lost 6 bases, leaving 3 bases of the junction unmatched. CDR3 bases read: TGCAGCGTGGGACTAGCGGGGAAATACAATGAG. Its protein product is CSVGLAGKYNE. The CDR3 in full is CSVGLAGKYNEQFF.

For this clone: The read ends 3 residues early relative to the CDR3; the germline J gene fills the gap. The chain is built from TRBV10-3 and TRBJ2-3, with 7 bases that match TRBD1. The CDR3 extends over 16 amino acids. CDR1 and CDR2 (germline): ENHRY, SYGVKD. J was trimmed by 0 bases and V by 8 bases; bases with no gene match: 11. The CDR3 bases that were read are TGTGCCATCCGCCAAACAGGGGCTGGGAGCACAGATACG. Its translation: CAIRQTGAGSTDT. The full CDR3 is CAIRQTGAGSTDTQYF.

Regarding this clone: Read data end 3 residues before the CDR3 end; the end is taken from the germline J gene. The chain links TRBV5-1 to TRBJ1-2; 9 positions agree with TRBD1. Germline-derived CDR1 and CDR2 are SGHRS and YFSETQ. The CDR3 length is 14 residues. CDR3 DNA, as far as it was read: TGCGCCAGCAGCACGCCGGGACAGGGAATGGGC. This codes for CASSTPGQGMG. The CDR3 reads in full as CASSTPGQGMGYTF.

In regard to this clone: Sequencing ends 3 residues short of the CDR3 end; the germline J gene provides the rest. This chain joins TRBV7-9 and TRBJ1-2; 9 bases agree with TRBD1. CDR1 and CDR2 from the germline V gene are SEHNR and FQNEAQ (reference sequence). The length of the CDR3 is 14 residues. The part of the CDR3 DNA that was read is TGTGCCAGCAGCTTAGACAGGGGGCTGCAGGGC. Translation gives CASSLDRGLQG. The whole CDR3 protein is CASSLDRGLQGYTF.

Worth noting for this clone: The read terminates 3 residues before the CDR3 end, so the remaining end is supplied by the germline J gene. This sequence joins TRBV2 and TRBJ2-7, with 14 bases lining up with TRBD2. The CDR3 contains 15 residues. V trimming: 5 bases; J trimming: 3 bases; junction bases outside the gene matches: 3. Germline-derived CDR1 and CDR2 are SNHLY and FYNNEI. CDR3 sequence: CASSTGLAGGYEQYF. The covered CDR3 bases are TGTGCCAGCAGTACCGGACTAGCGGGGGGCTACGAG.

Note on this clone: The missing CDR3 end, 3 residues past where the read stops, is filled in from the germline J gene. The rearrangement joins TRBV13 to TRBJ2-5, with 8 bases that match TRBD1. This CDR3 region has 14 residues. CDR1 PRHDT and CDR2 FYEKMQ come from the germline V gene (reference sequence). V was pared by 2 bases and J by 5 bases, with 4 bases of the junction left unmatched. The sequenced CDR3 bases are TGTGCCAGCAGCTTATGGACAGGGTTGGAGACC. Protein: CASSLWTGLET. The whole CDR3 protein reads CASSLWTGLETQYF.

With respect to this clone: Sequencing ends 3 residues short of the CDR3 end; the germline J gene provides the rest. The chain combines TRBV10-1 with TRBJ1-1; D not resolved. The V and J ends lost 6 bases and 1 base respectively, with 9 bases between them. The CDR3 runs to 13 residues. Germline V CDR1 and CDR2: WNHNN, SYGVQD (reference sequence). The CDR3 sequence: CASRKRENTEAFF. The sequenced part of the CDR3 DNA is TGCGCCAGCAGGAAGCGGGAGAACACTGAA.

Comment on this clone: The read stops 3 residues short of the end of the CDR3; the missing end is completed from the germline J gene. The chain couples TRBV7-2 to TRBJ1-5, with TRBD1 matching 7 bases. Germline loops: CDR1 SGHTA, CDR2 FQGNSA. With 1 base clipped from V and 7 bases from J, the junction kept 4 bases outside the gene matches. This CDR3 spans 14 amino acids. The CDR3 bases that were read are TGTGCCAGCAGCTTAGGCAGGGGGTACCAGCCC. Protein product: CASSLGRGYQP. The entire CDR3 protein is CASSLGRGYQPQHF.

Concerning this clone: The missing CDR3 end, 3 residues past where the read stops, is filled in from the germline J gene. The rearrangement links TRBV30 to TRBJ2-5; D remains ambiguous. Germline CDR1 GTSNPN, CDR2 SVGIG (reference sequence). The CDR3 covers 13 residues. The V end was cut by 2 bases, the J end by 0 bases, with 7 bases between. CDR3 in amino acids: CAWSRPNQETQYF. CDR3 DNA (partial): TGTGCCTGGAGTCGTCCTAACCAAGAGACC.

A note on this clone: Sequencing ends 3 residues short of the CDR3 end; the germline J gene provides the rest. The chain uses TRBV28 and TRBJ1-4; D is ambiguous. Looked up from germline, CDR1 is MDHEN and CDR2 is SYDVKM. With 5 bases removed from V and 8 bases from J, the gap between germline ends came to 15 bases. CDR3 length equals 14 residues. CDR3 protein: CASSQALNSEKLFF. CDR3 DNA (partial): TGTGCCAGCAGTCAAGCGCTGAACTCGGAAAAA.

Worth noting for this clone: Read data end 3 residues before the CDR3 end; the end is taken from the germline J gene. This chain joins TRBV29-1 and TRBJ1-4, with TRBD1 identical over 8 bases. V was clipped by 6 bases and J by 5 bases; unmatched bases: 5. Germline V gene data show CDR1 as SQVTM and CDR2 as ANQGSEA. The CDR3 contains 13 residues. The chain's CDR3 is CSVGRQGNEKLFF. Incomplete CDR3 DNA: TGCAGCGTCGGACGACAGGGGAATGAAAAA.

Notes on this clone: The CDR3 end lies 3 residues beyond the end of the read and is filled in from the germline J gene. This sequence joins TRBV11-3 and TRBJ1-6; unclear D gene. Trimming took off 5 bases at V and 6 bases at J, with 14 bases between the two ends. CDR1 and CDR2 (germline): SGHNT, YENEEA. The CDR3 covers 15 residues. CDR3 amino acids: CASSRGRVGNSPLHF. CDR3 DNA, as far as it was read: TGTGCCAGCAGCCGCGGCCGAGTTGGTAATTCACCC. Full variable domain (outside the CDR3, taken from reference TRBV11-3 and TRBJ1-6): EAGVVQSPRYKIIEKKQPVAFWCNPISGHNTLYWYLQNLGQGPELLIRYENEEAVDDSQLPKDRFSAERLKGVDSTLKIQPAELGDSAVYLCASSRGRVGNSPLHFGNGTRLTVT.

Of note for this clone: The CDR3 end falls 3 residues outside the read, so it is completed with the germline J gene. V usage is TRBV7-2 and J usage is TRBJ2-2, with a weak D call TRBD1 (5 bases). CDR3 length: 16 amino acids. Looked up from germline, CDR1 is SGHTA and CDR2 is FQGNSA. V was cut by 0 bases and J by 6 bases, with 14 bases left in between. The CDR3 loop is CASSLARQGIPGELFF. The sequenced CDR3 bases are TGTGCCAGCAGCTTAGCTAGGCAGGGTATACCCGGGGAG.

Concerning this clone itself: The read finishes 3 residues shy of the CDR3 end, and the germline J gene is used to complete it. The rearrangement links TRBV12-3 or TRBV12-4 to TRBJ2-1; 11 nucleotides agree with TRBD2. Losses at the gene ends were 8 bases for V and 6 bases for J; bases not matched to a gene: 3. This CDR3 is built from 13 residues. CDR3 region: CASGLAGPNEQFF. The CDR3 bases that were read are TGTGCCAGCGGACTAGCGGGTCCCAATGAG.

A word on this clone: The read halts 3 residues ahead of the CDR3 end, with the missing end drawn from the germline J gene. The chain recombines TRBV19 with TRBJ1-2, with 10 positions matching TRBD1. Germline loops: CDR1 LNHDA, CDR2 SQIVND (reference sequence). There are 16 residues in the CDR3. The CDR3 DNA, read in part, is TGTGCCAGTAGTACCCGACAGGGGGCGGTGACCTACGAC. This sequence encodes CASSTRQGAVTYD. The full CDR3 protein is CASSTRQGAVTYDYTF.